This T cell receptor (beta chain) was documented in a study of blood T cell repertoires in COVID-19. Study details: The United States, Italy and Spain supplied acute and convalescent COVID-19 samples. Nucleic acid was either cDNA or gDNA, and it came from T cells, B-cell-depleted T cells, or PBMCs.

Per the authors' pipeline: Amplification of reference gene primers provided the estimated nucleated cell counts. Sequencing was performed with immunoSEQ multiplex PCR; in TCRdb, only in-frame clones are kept and a portion is missing. That table gives V, J and clone size, and the DNA gave D and trimming. The sample lists more than 250,000 clones; roughly 88% were seen once. Germline values: CDR1 SGHTS, CDR2 YDEGEE. Trimming cost V 2 bases and J 5 bases, with 4 bases left between them. The CDR3 length is 11 residues. This clone was counted once. The sequencing sample was made of peripheral blood. The TCR sequence derives from a human donor in a cohort sampled during active COVID-19. The V call is TRBV5-8, the J call TRBJ2-5; D unresolved. The CDR3 bases are TGTGCCAGCAGCTTACGGGAGACCCAGTACTTC. It encodes CASSLRETQYF.